This T cell receptor (beta chain) was recovered during a study of T cells after yellow fever vaccination. Study results and caveats: Faster peaking, at day 5 versus 15, marked a secondary response that was weaker. The study noted that FACS-sorted repertoires could contain abundant clonotypes contaminating from the bulk population.

Germline V gene data show CDR1 as SGHRS and CDR2 as YFSETQ. The CDR3 covers 13 residues. Trimming removed 2 bases at V and 4 bases at J, with 6 bases between. This clonotype has at least ten counts. Its antigen is unknown. TCRdb re-derived calls from the 5' RACE reads in MiXCR, one entry per CDR3 protein. The sample carries 250,000 or so distinct CDR3 sequences, roughly 3.7% recorded once. This specimen consisted of PBMCs, obtained 15 days after the yellow fever booster vaccination. This sequence originates from a young man who received the YFV17D yellow fever vaccine. The chain is built from TRBV5-1 and TRBJ2-2; D gene ambiguous. CDR3 DNA sequence: TGCGCCAGCAGCTTTGGAGCCACCGGGGAGCTGTTTTTT. Amino acid sequence: CASSFGATGELFF.